Presented here are 5 T cell receptor beta chains from one specimen sequenced in a study of T cell changes during pregnancy in multiple sclerosis. Sequencing used immunoSEQ multiplex PCR; TCRdb keeps in-frame clones, though not all of them. The table has approximately 90,000 clones, about 89% seen once. This specimen was peripheral blood, taken in the first trimester of pregnancy. These receptor sequences come from a female donor with multiple sclerosis, enrolled in a pregnancy study.

The rearrangement links TRBV7-9 to TRBJ2-7, with 9 nucleotides matching TRBD2. CDR3 length equals 15 residues. Germline CDR1 SEHNR, CDR2 FQNEAQ (reference sequence). With V trimmed by 1 base and J by 6 bases, 7 bases remained unmatched. The CDR3 is CASSLVAGELGEQYF. The CDR3 coding sequence is TGTGCCAGCAGCTTAGTAGCGGGAGAATTGGGCGAGCAGTACTTC.

V and J are TRBV27 and TRBJ1-2; the match to TRBD1 covers 10 bases. The CDR3 has 14 residues. The germline V gene has CDR1 MNHEY and CDR2 SMNVEV (reference sequence). Trimming took 5 bases from V and 4 from J; bases not matched to a gene: 4. CDR3 sequence (DNA): TGTGCCAGCAGTAACGGACAGGGGGGCTATGGCTACACCTTC. It codes for CASSNGQGGYGYTF.

This chain joins TRBV5-1 and TRBJ1-2; D is undetermined. The germline V and J ends were trimmed by 5 bases and 2 bases, with 4 bases remaining between them. Germline values: CDR1 SGHRS, CDR2 YFSETQ. The length of the CDR3 is 11 residues. CDR3 sequence (DNA): TGCGCCAGCAGTAGCAACTATGGCTACACCTTC. Translating it yields CASSSNYGYTF.

This chain uses TRBV10-3 with TRBJ1-1, with 7 bases aligning to TRBD1. This CDR3 is 14 amino acids long. Trimming at V came to 5 bases and at J to 3 bases, leaving 6 bases not matched to a gene. In germline, CDR1 is ENHRY, CDR2 SYGVKD. The CDR3 loop is CAISTAGTDTEAFF. The CDR3 nucleotides read TGTGCCATCAGTACCGCGGGGACAGACACTGAAGCTTTCTTT.

This rearrangement joins TRBV7-6 to TRBJ2-5; possible D gene TRBD2, 5 bases. This CDR3 is built from 13 residues. V was shortened by 0 bases and J by 5 bases, with 7 bases between the two germline ends. Germline V lookup: CDR1 SGHVS, CDR2 FNYEAQ. This CDR3 is CASSLAGGETQYF. In nucleotides, the CDR3 is TGTGCCAGCAGCTTAGCTGGCGGGGAGACCCAGTACTTC.